Listed below are T cell receptor beta chains from one sample, sequenced in a study of control samples from healthy donors and cancer patients. Measured with immunoSEQ multiplex PCR; TCRdb has only the in-frame clones, and not every one. In the table there are 70,000 or so clones, more than 75% of which are singletons. The specimen was blood. The receptor source for this set is a man in his fifties in good health. Both conserved end residues are part of each CDR3. Each record gives: V gene, J gene, clone size, D gene, CDR3 DNA, CDR3 protein. D genes are given only for firm matches. Clone size appears in some rows only: once, few, many, or a class for an expanded clone.

TRBV7-2	TRBJ2-1	.	.	TGTGCCAGCAGCTTTTCGGGAGTAGGGGTTGAGCAGTTCTTC	CASSFSGVGVEQFF
TRBV12-3/TRBV12-4	TRBJ1-1	.	.	TGTGCCAGTTGTCAGGGTATTGAAGCTTTCTTT	CASCQGIEAFF
TRBV6-2/TRBV6-3	TRBJ2-5	.	.	TGTGCCAGCAGTAGCCAAGAGACCCAGTACTTC	CASSSQETQYF
TRBV5-1	TRBJ2-3	.	TRBD2	TGCGCCAGCAGCCAATACTCCCCACTAGCGGGAGAGTTAGATACGCAGTATTTT	CASSQYSPLAGELDTQYF
TRBV5-6	TRBJ1-2	.	.	TGTGCCAGCAGCTTGGACTCCTATGGCTACACCTTC	CASSLDSYGYTF
TRBV21-1	TRBJ1-2	once	.	TGTGCCAGCAGCGGCTTGTGTACCCGGCTAGACACCTTC	CASSGLCTRLDTF
TRBV24-1	TRBJ1-2	.	TRBD1	TGTGCCACCAGTGACCCCGGACAGGGTGTACCTGGCTACACCTTC	CATSDPGQGVPGYTF
TRBV20-1	TRBJ2-7	.	TRBD2	TGCAGTGCTAGTTTCAGCGGGAGGACTCACTACGAGCAGTACTTC	CSASFSGRTHYEQYF
TRBV25-1	TRBJ2-1	.	.	TGTGCCAGCGCCTTTTCCTACAATGAGCAGTTCTTC	CASAFSYNEQFF
TRBV11-3	TRBJ2-5	.	.	TGTGCCAGCAGCTTAGAACAGAAAGAGACCCAGTACTTC	CASSLEQKETQYF
TRBV6-2/TRBV6-3	TRBJ2-1	.	.	TGTGCCAGCAGTTACTCACTTTTACAGCCCTCCTACAATGAGCAGTTCTTC	CASSYSLLQPSYNEQFF
TRBV7-8	TRBJ2-5	.	TRBD2	TGTGCCAGCAGCTCGGTCGGGAGGCAAGAGACCCAGTACTTC	CASSSVGRQETQYF
TRBV19	TRBJ1-5	few	.	TGTGCCAGTGGGAAGAATCAGCCCCAGCATTTT	CASGKNQPQHF
TRBV19	TRBJ1-2	once	TRBD1	TGTGCCAGTAGTACCCGGGACAGCGAGGAGGATGGCTACACCTTC	CASSTRDSEEDGYTF
TRBV5-1	TRBJ2-7	.	.	TGCGCCAGCAGCTTGGGCCCGGGGGCGGGGAACTCCTACGAGCAGTACTTC	CASSLGPGAGNSYEQYF
TRBV7-3	TRBJ1-1	.	.	TGTGCCAGCAGCCCCTCGACAGGGAACACTGAAGCTTTCTTT	CASSPSTGNTEAFF
TRBV5-1	TRBJ2-1	.	.	TGCGCCAGCAGCTTGGACAGCCCACTAGAGAATGAGCAGTTCTTC	CASSLDSPLENEQFF
TRBV14	TRBJ2-1	.	.	TGTGCCAGCAGCCAAGAGCGAAGCGGGCAGTTCTTC	CASSQERSGQFF
TRBV7-9	TRBJ2-3	.	.	TGTGCCAGCAGCTTCTCCGGGGCCACAGATACGCAGTATTTT	CASSFSGATDTQYF
TRBV5-6	TRBJ2-1	.	TRBD1	TGTGCCAGCAGCGCAGCCGGGACAGGTACCTACAATGAGCAGTTCTTC	CASSAAGTGTYNEQFF
TRBV19	TRBJ2-2	.	.	TGTGCCAGTAGAGCCAGAAACACCGGGGAGCTGTTTTTT	CASRARNTGELFF
TRBV7-2	TRBJ1-1	.	.	TGTGCCAGCAGCCAGATATCGAGCACTGAAGCTTTCTTT	CASSQISSTEAFF
TRBV5-1	TRBJ2-1	.	TRBD2	TGCGCCAGCAGCTTGGGGACTAGCGGGAGAGGCAATGAGCAGTTCTTC	CASSLGTSGRGNEQFF
TRBV18	TRBJ1-3	.	.	TGTGCCAGCTCACCACAGGGGGTCTCCTCTGGAAACACCATATATTTT	CASSPQGVSSGNTIYF
TRBV18	TRBJ2-2	.	.	TGTGCCAGCTCAAGTGGGACTTCCACCGGGGAGCTGTTTTTT	CASSSGTSTGELFF